The 9 T cell receptor beta chains listed next were all sequenced from one sample in a study of T cell responses to AZD1222 COVID-19 vaccine. Sequencing was performed with immunoSEQ multiplex PCR; in TCRdb, only in-frame clones are kept and a portion is missing. The profile shows approximately 90,000 clones, approximately 90% of them singletons. Sample: peripheral blood, taken on day 0 of AZD1222 vaccination. These receptors were collected from an adult in good health.

V usage is TRBV29-1 and J usage is TRBJ2-1, with D uncertain. Trimming removed 4 bases at V and 7 bases at J, with 14 bases between. The CDR3 is 13 amino acids. Germline loops: CDR1 SQVTM, CDR2 ANQGSEA. CDR3 sequence (DNA): TGCAGCGTTGTGTCCAGCATAGGGAATGAGCAGTTCTTC. This gives the protein CSVVSSIGNEQFF.

The chain recombines TRBV4-1 with TRBJ2-2; TRBD2 matches 8 bases. Unmatched junction bases numbered 4, after V lost 0 bases and J lost 4 bases. CDR1 is MGHRA and CDR2 is YSYEKL in the germline V gene. This CDR3 comprises 16 residues. In nucleotides, the CDR3 is TGCGCCAGCAGCCAAGAAATAGCGGGGCGCACCGGGGAGCTGTTTTTT. As protein: CASSQEIAGRTGELFF.

This clone came up once. The chain couples TRBV15 to TRBJ2-1; maybe TRBD1 (5 bases). CDR3 length: 16 residues. Trimming cost V 1 base and J 7 bases, with 17 bases left between them. Looked up from germline, CDR1 is LNHNV and CDR2 is YYDKDF (reference sequence). The CDR3 sequence is CATSRGVDAGLNEQFF. The CDR3 DNA reads as TGTGCCACCAGCAGAGGGGTGGATGCAGGGCTTAATGAGCAGTTCTTC.

This clone came up once. V is TRBV6-6 and J is TRBJ2-7; 8 nucleotides match TRBD1. Germline CDR1 and CDR2: MNHNY and SVGAGI (reference sequence). The CDR3 covers 17 residues. V trimming: 5 bases; J trimming: 6 bases; junction bases outside the gene matches: 18. The CDR3 DNA reads as TGTGCCAGCAGTCAAATTGGACAGGGAGGTTGGAACGGCGAGCAGTACTTC. This translates into CASSQIGQGGWNGEQYF.

The rearrangement uses TRBV28 and TRBJ1-1; D possibly corresponds to TRBD1 (5 bases). Trimming took 8 bases from V and 7 from J, leaving 14 bases between them. Germline lookup yields CDR1 MDHEN and CDR2 SYDVKM. This CDR3 comprises 12 residues. CDR3 sequence (DNA): TGTGCCAGCTCCACGGGGGTTAGTGAAGCTTTCTTT. Its protein product is CASSTGVSEAFF.

V gene TRBV4-1 combines with J gene TRBJ1-3; TRBD1 aligns across 7 bases. The CDR3 contains 16 residues. V dropped 0 bases and J dropped 0; count of bases not matched to a gene: 2. Germline V gene lookup returns CDR1 MGHRA and CDR2 YSYEKL. CDR3 sequence (DNA): TGCGCCAGCAGCCAAGAGAGGGGGCACTCTGGAAACACCATATATTTT. As protein: CASSQERGHSGNTIYF.

The chain uses TRBV27 and TRBJ2-7; 9 positions match TRBD1. Per the germline V gene, CDR1 is MNHEY and CDR2 is SMNVEV (reference sequence). The CDR3 spans 17 residues. The V segment lost 6 bases and the J segment 9 bases; nucleotides outside the gene matches: 21. This CDR3 is CASRGTGIGFLSKGQYF. CDR3 in DNA: TGTGCCAGCAGGGGGACAGGGATCGGTTTCCTTTCTAAAGGGCAGTACTTC.

The chain recombines TRBV6-5 with TRBJ2-5; D is ambiguous. With 4 bases removed from V and 1 base from J, the gap between germline ends came to 10 bases. This CDR3 is 14 amino acids long. Germline V gene sequence: CDR1 MNHEY, CDR2 SVGAGI. CDR3 loop: CASSSVKTQETQYF. The CDR3 DNA is TGTGCCAGCAGTTCGGTGAAAACCCAAGAGACCCAGTACTTC.

V usage is TRBV6-5 and J usage is TRBJ1-1, with no clear D. The CDR3 spans 13 residues. V was trimmed by 6 bases and J by 0 bases, leaving 8 bases between them. The V gene's germline CDR1 is MNHEY and CDR2 SVGAGI. The CDR3 protein is CASRIHMNTEAFF. The CDR3 DNA reads as TGTGCCAGCAGGATCCATATGAACACTGAAGCTTTCTTT.